A selection of T cell receptor beta chains follows, all from one sample in a study of T cell changes during pregnancy in multiple sclerosis. The repertoire was sequenced with immunoSEQ multiplex PCR; TCRdb's copy has only in-frame clones and lacks some. The repertoire consists of over 30,000 clones, with about 87% occurring once and the leading ten covering 3.5%. The sequencing here drew on CD8+ T cells from peripheral blood mononuclear cells, taken in the third trimester of pregnancy. Receptor source: a female donor with multiple sclerosis, enrolled in a pregnancy study. The CDR3 runs from the conserved cysteine through the conserved F or W. A D gene is named only where the DNA matches it firmly. Size tells how often a clone was seen (once, few, many) or the class of an expanded clone, and some rows leave it out.

NA	NA	TRBV30	TRBJ1-2	CAGGQGGYTF	TGTGCCGGAGGGCAGGGTGGCTACACCTTC
TRBD1	NA	TRBV29-1	TRBJ1-2	CSVEQGAYGYTF	TGCAGCGTTGAACAGGGGGCTTATGGCTACACCTTC
NA	NA	TRBV25-1	TRBJ2-5	CASSEYGSGWLETQYF	TGTGCCAGCAGTGAATATGGTAGCGGTTGGTTAGAGACCCAGTACTTC
NA	NA	TRBV18	TRBJ1-1	CASSPPTVVPGNLNTEAFF	TGTGCCAGCTCACCACCGACAGTGGTTCCAGGGAACTTGAACACTGAAGCTTTCTTT
NA	NA	TRBV18	TRBJ1-4	CASSPQGVANEKLFF	TGTGCCAGCTCACCACAAGGGGTGGCTAATGAAAAACTGTTTTTT
TRBD2	NA	TRBV25-1	TRBJ2-1	CASRGLGYNEQFF	TGTGCCAGCAGAGGACTAGGCTACAATGAGCAGTTCTTC
NA	NA	TRBV6-5	TRBJ2-3	CASSYSILGLDTQYF	TGTGCCAGCAGTTACTCGATTTTAGGACTAGATACGCAGTATTTT
NA	NA	TRBV9	TRBJ1-2	CASRATVADGYTF	TGTGCCAGCAGGGCGACAGTCGCCGATGGCTACACCTTC
NA	NA	TRBV7-2	TRBJ2-5	CASSLGPGQETQYF	TGTGCCAGCAGCTTGGGGCCAGGCCAAGAGACCCAGTACTTC
NA	NA	TRBV13	TRBJ2-5	CASSLEGGRETQYF	TGTGCCAGCAGCTTAGAGGGGGGGCGAGAGACCCAGTACTTC
TRBD2	few	TRBV2	TRBJ2-7	CASSDLAGAYEQYF	TGTGCCAGCAGTGACCTAGCGGGGGCCTACGAGCAGTACTTC